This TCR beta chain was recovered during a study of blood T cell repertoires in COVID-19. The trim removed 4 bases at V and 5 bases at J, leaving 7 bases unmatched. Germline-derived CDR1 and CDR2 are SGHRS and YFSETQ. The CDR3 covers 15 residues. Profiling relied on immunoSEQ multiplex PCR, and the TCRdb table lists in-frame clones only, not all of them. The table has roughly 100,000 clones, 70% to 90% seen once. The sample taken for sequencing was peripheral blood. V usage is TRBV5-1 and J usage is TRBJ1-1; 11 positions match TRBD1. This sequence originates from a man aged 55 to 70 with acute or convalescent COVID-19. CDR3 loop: CASSGTGGLGTEAFF. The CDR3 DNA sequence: TGCGCCAGCAGCGGGACAGGGGGGTTAGGGACTGAAGCTTTCTTT.